This TCR beta chain was observed in a study of immune evolution from preneoplasia to lung adenocarcinoma. The CDR3 runs to 13 residues. Looked up from germline, CDR1 is SGHTA and CDR2 is FQGNSA. V lost 5 bases, J lost 4 bases, and 12 bases lay in between. Study results and limitations: Normal lung had highest clonality; later lesions appeared denser, more diverse. Top clone frequencies peaked in normal lung, apparently declining through invasive adenocarcinoma.

Clones were read by immunoSEQ multiplex PCR, and TCRdb kept only the in-frame ones, dropping some. Of under 6,500 clones listed, more than 60% are singletons. Between the mid-2010s and the late 2010s, patients underwent resection in Japan or China. Two lung cancer pathologists independently confirmed each histologic diagnosis. Note on this clone: Its specificity is not known.

This receptor was obtained from a person in their 70s with lung adenocarcinoma. The chain recombines TRBV7-2 with TRBJ2-7; D gene uncertain. Sequenced material: FFPE adjacent normal lung tissue. The CDR3 sequence is CASSAGVLYEQYF. DNA for the CDR3: TGTGCCAGCAGCGCTGGGGTCCTTTACGAGCAGTACTTC.